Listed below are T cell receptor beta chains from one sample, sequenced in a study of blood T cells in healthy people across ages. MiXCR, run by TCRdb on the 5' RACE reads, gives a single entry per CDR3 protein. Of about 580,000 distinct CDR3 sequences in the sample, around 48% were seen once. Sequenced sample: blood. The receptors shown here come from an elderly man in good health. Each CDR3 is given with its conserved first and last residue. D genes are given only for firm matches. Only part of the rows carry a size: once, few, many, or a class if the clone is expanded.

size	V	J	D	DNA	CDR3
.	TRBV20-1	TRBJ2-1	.	TGCAGTGCTAGACCAGGTACTTACAATGAGCAGTTCTTC	CSARPGTYNEQFF
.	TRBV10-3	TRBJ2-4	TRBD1	TGTGCCATCAGTGACCCTGGACAGGGGAAAAACATTCAGTACTTC	CAISDPGQGKNIQYF
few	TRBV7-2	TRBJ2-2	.	TGTGCCAGCAGCCCCGGCGGGCTAGCGAACACCGGGGAGCTGTTTTTT	CASSPGGLANTGELFF
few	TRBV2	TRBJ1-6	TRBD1	TGTGCCAGCAGTTTATCGGCAGGGGGCTATTCACCCCTCCACTTT	CASSLSAGGYSPLHF
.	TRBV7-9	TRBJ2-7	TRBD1	TGTGCCAGCAGCTTCGGACAGGGTAAGACCGAGCAGTACTTC	CASSFGQGKTEQYF
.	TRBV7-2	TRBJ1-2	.	TGTGCCAGCAGCAAAGGAGGAGATTACTATGGCTACATCTTC	CASSKGGDYYGYIF
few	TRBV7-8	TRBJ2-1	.	TGTGCCAGCAGCCTCCTGGTCACATCCTACAATGAGCAGTTCTTC	CASSLLVTSYNEQFF
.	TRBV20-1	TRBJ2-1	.	TGCAGTGCTAGCGGCTGGGTTATCACCAATGAGCAGTTCTTC	CSASGWVITNEQFF
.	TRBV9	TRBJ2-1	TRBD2	TGTGCCAGCAGCCGAACTAGCGGGACAATTGAGCAGTTCTTC	CASSRTSGTIEQFF
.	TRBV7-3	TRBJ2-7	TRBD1	TGTGCCAGCAGCCTAACAGGGGATACCTCCTACGAGCAGTACTTC	CASSLTGDTSYEQYF
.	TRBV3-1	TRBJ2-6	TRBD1	TGTGCCAGCAGCCGAACGCCGCAGGGGGCTGGGGCCAACGTCCTGACTTTC	CASSRTPQGAGANVLTF
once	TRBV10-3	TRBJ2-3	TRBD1	TGTGCCATCAGTGGCCGGGACAGGGGGCAGGATACGCAGTATTTT	CAISGRDRGQDTQYF
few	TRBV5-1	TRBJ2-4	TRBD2	TGCGCCAGCAGCAAGAGGACTAGCGGCCTAGCCAAAAACATTCAGTACTTC	CASSKRTSGLAKNIQYF
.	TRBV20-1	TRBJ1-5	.	TGCAGTGCTAACAGGGCTAGCAATCAGCCCCAGCATTTT	CSANRASNQPQHF
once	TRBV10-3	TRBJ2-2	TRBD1	TGTGCCATCAGCAACACCGGGACAGGGAATTCCGGGGAGCTGTTTTTT	CAISNTGTGNSGELFF
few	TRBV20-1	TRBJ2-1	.	TGCAGTGCTAGAACGGGGGAGGTAAACAATGAGCAGTTCTTC	CSARTGEVNNEQFF
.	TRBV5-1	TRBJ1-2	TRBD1	TGCGCCAGCAGCTTGGCGCAGGGGGCTCCTGGCTACACCTTC	CASSLAQGAPGYTF
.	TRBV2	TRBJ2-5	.	TGTGCCAGCGGGACCCGACAAGAGACCCAGTACTTC	CASGTRQETQYF
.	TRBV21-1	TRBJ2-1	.	TGTGCCAGCAGCCTCAAGGACGACAGGGACCATGAGCAGTTCTTC	CASSLKDDRDHEQFF